This record looks at one TCR beta chain sequence and its context. Its specific antigen is unknown. Base-call qualities are not available, and no considerably larger clone is one nucleotide away. This specimen belongs to a study of T cell changes during pregnancy in multiple sclerosis (dated by TCRdb to the late 2010s). A note on the overall study: Changes in the T cell repertoire over the course of pregnancy were examined in this study in women with multiple sclerosis.

V is reduced by 3 bases and J by 1 base, leaving a spacing of 10 bases between them. CDR1 and CDR2 are drawn from the germline V gene (reference sequence): LNHDA, SQIVND. The CDR3 covers 14 residues, taking in both the cysteine and the phenylalanine. The entry retains the CDR3 DNA only, 42 bases that are in frame from base 1. The library came from the immunoSEQ multiplex PCR assay. TCRdb took over this immuneACCESS table, retaining in-frame rearrangements with V and J assigned. Such tables are incomplete; in checked studies, under half of the missing clones stem from an unresolved V gene, and the remainder is unexplained. The sample table records about 74,000 clones; 92% of these occur just once. Together, the top ten hold over 3.5% of the sample.

This TCR came from a female donor in good health, enrolled as a control in a pregnancy study. Sequenced material: peripheral blood, taken after pregnancy. Recombination connected TRBV19 to TRBJ2-7; the D gene cannot be resolved reliably. CDR3 loop: CASSIVGSSYEQYF. The bases are TGTGCCAGTAGTATCGTTGGCAGTTCCTACGAGCAGTACTTC.